Following are 18 T cell receptor beta chains from one sample sequenced in a study of shared clonotypes between healthy human individuals. Produced via immunoSEQ multiplex PCR; TCRdb's table is partial and in-frame only. This sample has around 2.5 million clones, with over 85% found just once. The material sequenced was naive CD4+ T cells from PBMCs. Subset described: CD45RA+ positively selected. These receptors all stem from a man aged 18 to 29 in good health. Some clones in this sample may be carry-over from other donors' samples.

This clone has more than one count but fewer than ten. Other DNA sequences of this sample code for an identical CDR3. The V gene is TRBV7-9, the J gene TRBJ1-5; D uncertain. V gave up 1 base and J gave up 2 bases, with 0 bases separating them. This CDR3 region has 12 residues. Germline values: CDR1 SEHNR, CDR2 FQNEAQ (reference sequence). CDR3 loop: CASSLGNQPQHF. In DNA form, the CDR3 reads TGTGCCAGCAGCTTAGGCAATCAGCCCCAGCATTTT.

The V and J genes are TRBV25-1 and TRBJ1-3; TRBD1 might be the D (5 bases). V was pared by 4 bases and J by 4 bases, with 17 bases between. The CDR3 is 16 amino acids. Germline-derived CDR1 and CDR2 are MGHDK and SYGVNS. The CDR3 DNA sequence: TGTGCCAGCAGTGCCCCGGCAGGGTGGGCGGGAAACACCATATATTTT. It yields the protein CASSAPAGWAGNTIYF.

The V gene is TRBV29-1, the J gene TRBJ2-3; 8 positions agree with TRBD2. CDR1 and CDR2 (germline): SQVTM, ANQGSEA. The CDR3 length is 12 residues. With V trimmed by 7 bases and J by 4 bases, 4 bases remained unmatched. In DNA form, the CDR3 reads TGCAGCGGGGGACTAGTCTCAGATACGCAGTATTTT. It encodes CSGGLVSDTQYF.

The rearrangement uses TRBV7-3 and TRBJ2-2; D perhaps matches TRBD2 (5 bases). This CDR3 is built from 18 residues. The ends were cut back, 5 bases at V and 2 bases at J, with 21 bases in the middle. Germline loops: CDR1 SGHTA, CDR2 FQGTGA. The CDR3 DNA is TGTGCCAGCAGCCCATCCACCCCAGGACTGTTTAACACCGGGGAGCTGTTTTTT. As protein: CASSPSTPGLFNTGELFF.

The chain combines TRBV6-5 with TRBJ2-3; no reliable D call. V was shortened by 3 bases and J by 0 bases, with 7 bases between the two germline ends. CDR3 length: 14 residues. CDR1 and CDR2 from the germline V gene are MNHEY and SVGAGI. The CDR3 reads CASSYAQSTDTQYF. DNA of the CDR3: TGTGCCAGCAGTTATGCACAAAGCACAGATACGCAGTATTTT.

The V gene is TRBV7-2, the J gene TRBJ2-1, with 8 nucleotides matching TRBD2. Trimming removed 5 bases from V and 2 bases from J; junction bases left unmatched: 5. CDR1 SGHTA and CDR2 FQGNSA come from the germline V gene. This CDR3 spans 15 amino acids. DNA for the CDR3: TGTGCCAGCAGCGAAGCGGGGGCTCCCTACAATGAGCAGTTCTTC. Translating gives CASSEAGAPYNEQFF.

This chain connects TRBV28 to TRBJ2-1; TRBD2 matches at 7 bases. The CDR3 length is 15 residues. Germline V gives CDR1 MDHEN, CDR2 SYDVKM. V gave up 3 bases and J gave up 3 bases; unmatched junction bases: 5. The CDR3 DNA sequence: TGTGCCAGCAGTTTCCGGGCGGGAGTCTACAATGAGCAGTTCTTC. Its translation is CASSFRAGVYNEQFF.

The chain joins TRBV11-2 to TRBJ1-1, with D tentatively TRBD1 (5 bases). The V gene lost 5 bases and the J gene lost 6 bases, with 13 bases spanning the gap. CDR3 length: 13 residues. Germline assignment: CDR1 SGHAT and CDR2 FQNNGV. CDR3 sequence reads: CASSRTGPPEAFF. As DNA, the CDR3 is TGTGCCAGCAGCCGTACAGGCCCACCTGAAGCTTTCTTT.

CDR3 region: CAWSVGTFKQRIGTGELFF. In DNA form, the CDR3 reads TGTGCCTGGAGTGTAGGGACTTTTAAACAACGAATAGGCACCGGGGAGCTGTTTTTT. This chain links TRBV30 with TRBJ2-2; TRBD2 might be the D (6 bases). CDR3 length equals 19 residues. The V gene lost 0 bases and the J gene lost 4 bases, with 24 bases spanning the gap. Per the germline V gene, CDR1 is GTSNPN and CDR2 is SVGIG (reference sequence).

The CDR3 sequence is CASSEAPRGIQYF. CDR3 nucleotides: TGTGCCAGCAGTGAAGCCCCCCGGGGCATTCAGTACTTC. The chain has TRBV2 and TRBJ2-4, with a tentative D call TRBD2 (5 bases). Germline V lookup: CDR1 SNHLY, CDR2 FYNNEI. V was shortened by 0 bases and J by 9 bases, with 9 bases between the two germline ends. CDR3 length: 13 amino acids.

A note on this clone: This same CDR3 is encoded by further DNA sequences in the sample. The V and J genes are TRBV7-9 and TRBJ2-1; 8 bases match TRBD1. This CDR3 has 15 amino acids. The germline V gene encodes CDR1 SEHNR and CDR2 FQNEAQ (reference sequence). J was trimmed by 2 bases and V by 5 bases; bases with no gene match: 5. The CDR3 sequence: CASSLGQGPYNEQFF. The CDR3 nucleotides read TGTGCCAGCAGCCTTGGACAGGGCCCCTACAATGAGCAGTTCTTC.

This clone was counted a few times. The rearrangement joins TRBV7-5 to TRBJ2-6; TRBD1 is the table's D call and was not checked against the DNA. TRBV7-5 is an annotated pseudogene. The CDR3 is made up of 19 amino acids. The CDR3 DNA sequence: TGTGCCAGAAGCTTAGGAGGGGACAGGGTTATCCCTGGGGCCAACGTCCTGACTTTC. Protein sequence: CARSLGGDRVIPGANVLTF.

This clone was recorded a few times. The sample has other DNA sequences that encode this CDR3 too. The chain employs TRBV11-2 and TRBJ1-2, with 8 bases lining up with TRBD1. The CDR3 spans 13 residues. The ends lost 1 base at V and 5 bases at J; junction bases unmatched: 0. Germline-derived CDR1 and CDR2 are SGHAT and FQNNGV. The CDR3 reads CASSLGQGYGYTF. CDR3 DNA: TGTGCCAGCAGCTTAGGACAGGGGTATGGCTACACCTTC.

Remarks on this clone: This sample includes further DNA sequences coding for the same CDR3. The chain has TRBV5-1 and TRBJ2-5; D remains unclear. The DNA end lines up better with TRBJ2-7; the J call may be wrong. Germline values: CDR1 SGHRS, CDR2 YFSETQ. The CDR3 is made up of 12 amino acids. CDR3 in amino acids: CASSLGAYEQYF. The CDR3 DNA reads as TGCGCCAGCAGCTTGGGTGCCTACGAGCAGTACTTC.

The chain carries TRBV27 and TRBJ2-7; no clear D gene. CDR3 length equals 16 residues. With 7 bases removed from V and 7 bases from J, the gap between germline ends came to 26 bases. CDR1 is MNHEY and CDR2 is SMNVEV in the germline V gene (reference sequence). CDR3 coding DNA: TGTGCCAGCACCGCCCGCATTCTCCCCTATGTGGTGGAGCAGTACTTC. Its translation is CASTARILPYVVEQYF.

This sequence joins TRBV28 and TRBJ2-7; a weak D match, TRBD1 (5 bases). This CDR3 is 12 amino acids long. The V end lost 3 bases, the J end lost 7 bases, and 10 bases lay between the germline ends. The germline CDR1 and CDR2 sequences are MDHEN and SYDVKM. This CDR3 reads CASSLWTQEQYF. The CDR3 DNA is TGTGCCAGCAGTTTGTGGACACAAGAGCAGTACTTC.

This rearrangement joins TRBV20-1 to TRBJ2-7; D remains unclear. V gave up 3 bases and J gave up 5 bases, with 8 bases separating them. The germline V gene encodes CDR1 DFQATT and CDR2 SNEGSKA (reference sequence). The CDR3 covers 11 residues. This CDR3 is CSASWLDEQYF. The CDR3 nucleotides read TGCAGTGCTAGTTGGCTCGACGAGCAGTACTTC.

This chain joins TRBV10-1 and TRBJ2-3; 12 bases line up with TRBD1. V shed 6 bases, J shed 8 bases, and the junction held 15 bases outside the gene matches. This CDR3 is built from 17 residues. Looked up from germline, CDR1 is WNHNN and CDR2 is SYGVQD (reference sequence). The CDR3 region is CASSTNAGQGASGTQYF. CDR3 DNA sequence: TGCGCCAGCAGCACTAACGCGGGACAGGGGGCAAGTGGTACGCAGTATTTT.